This T cell receptor beta chain was observed in a study of T cell repertoires in cytomegalovirus infection. The table lists this clonotype with many counts. Trimming stripped 2 bases from V and 1 base from J, with 14 bases between. The CDR3 is 16 amino acids. Germline loops: CDR1 DFQATT, CDR2 SNEGSKA (reference sequence). TCRdb called the reads again in MiXCR, with one record for every CDR3 protein. The table includes 500,000 or so distinct CDR3 sequences, approximately 15% detected once. This sequence originates from a human donor in good health (CMV status not recorded). Some clones in this sample may be carry-over from other donors' samples. This rearrangement joins TRBV20-1 to TRBJ2-2; tentative D call: TRBD1 (5 bases). Sequenced material: CD8+ T cells from PBMCs. Here the CDR3 reads CSARRPETENTGELFF. The CDR3 DNA sequence: TGCAGTGCTAGAAGGCCCGAGACAGAGAACACCGGGGAGCTGTTTTTT.